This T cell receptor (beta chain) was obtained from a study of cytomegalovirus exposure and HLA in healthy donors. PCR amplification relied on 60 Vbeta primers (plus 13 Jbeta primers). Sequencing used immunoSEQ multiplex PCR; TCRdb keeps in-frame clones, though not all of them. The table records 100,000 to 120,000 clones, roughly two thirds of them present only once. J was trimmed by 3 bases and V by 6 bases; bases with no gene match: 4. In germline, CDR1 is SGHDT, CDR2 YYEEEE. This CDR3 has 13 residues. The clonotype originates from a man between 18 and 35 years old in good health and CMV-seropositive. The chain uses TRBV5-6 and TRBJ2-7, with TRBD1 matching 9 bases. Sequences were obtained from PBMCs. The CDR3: CASTGTGFYEQYF. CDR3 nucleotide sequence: TGTGCCAGCACCGGGACAGGGTTCTACGAGCAGTACTTC.